The clone carrying this TCR beta chain has a handful of counts. This record comes from a study of spatial heterogeneity in lung cancer. Study-wide background: The study observed each unique TCR and UMI combination more than ten times on average in raw reads.

Stated time point: blood at routine non-recurrence follow-up after resection. Sequencing covered unsorted whole RNA taken from tumor, nontumor lung or frozen PBMC. The CDR3 spans 15 residues. V was clipped by 11 bases and J by 3 bases; unmatched bases: 11. Germline loops: CDR1 SNHLY, CDR2 FYNNEI. TCRdb reprocessed the 5' RACE reads with MiXCR, giving one entry per CDR3 protein. The sample holds more than 25,000 distinct CDR3 sequences, under 6.5% seen once. The origin of this receptor is a male donor with early-stage non-small cell lung cancer. The material was PBMCs, obtained at follow-up. This chain connects TRBV2 to TRBJ2-2; 8 positions agree with TRBD1. The CDR3 region is CAYQRSQGDTGELFF. For the CDR3, the DNA is TGTGCCTATCAGCGCTCACAGGGGGACACCGGGGAGCTGTTTTTT.